The next 10 T cell receptor beta chains were all read from a single sample in a study of blood T cell repertoires in COVID-19. The data were produced by immunoSEQ multiplex PCR, yet TCRdb's version contains in-frame clones alone and is incomplete. The repertoire consists of around 170,000 clones, with roughly four fifths occurring once and the leading ten covering roughly 6.6%. The source material was peripheral blood. All receptors come from a woman in her forties with acute or convalescent COVID-19.

The rearrangement joins TRBV28 to TRBJ1-1, with TRBD1 matching 8 bases. This CDR3 contains 16 residues. The V segment lost 1 base and the J segment 2 bases; nucleotides outside the gene matches: 6. The germline gives CDR1 MDHEN, CDR2 SYDVKM. The CDR3: CASSLSWTGRNTEAFF. As DNA, the CDR3 is TGTGCCAGCAGTTTATCCTGGACAGGGAGAAACACTGAAGCTTTCTTT.

The chain joins TRBV5-4 to TRBJ1-1; weak D call: TRBD1 (5 bases). The CDR3 totals 15 residues. V was pared by 4 bases and J by 0 bases, with 13 bases between. Looked up from germline, CDR1 is SGHNT and CDR2 is YYREEE (reference sequence). The CDR3 nucleotides read TGTGCCAGCAGCCCGTCGGGGGGTTTGAACACTGAAGCTTTCTTT. This encodes CASSPSGGLNTEAFF.

This sequence joins TRBV5-6 and TRBJ1-2; D unresolved. V was trimmed by 7 bases and J by 5 bases, leaving 18 bases between them. Germline loops: CDR1 SGHDT, CDR2 YYEEEE. The CDR3 extends over 14 amino acids. The CDR3 DNA is TGTGCCAGCGGCCCAGAGAGGGTGGGATATGGCTACACCTTC. This codes for CASGPERVGYGYTF.

The chain carries TRBV10-3 and TRBJ2-1; 7 nucleotides agree with TRBD2. Germline CDR1 reads ENHRY; CDR2 reads SYGVKD. This CDR3 comprises 14 residues. V was clipped by 6 bases and J by 4 bases; unmatched bases: 6. The CDR3 DNA reads TGTGCCATCAGCTCAGCGGGACGTTACAATGAGCAGTTCTTC. This codes for CAISSAGRYNEQFF.

This rearrangement joins TRBV19 to TRBJ2-2; 7 bases align to TRBD1. This CDR3 region has 17 residues. Per germline, CDR1 LNHDA and CDR2 SQIVND (reference sequence). Germline trimming cut 5 bases from V and 0 bases from J; bases unmatched to any gene: 9. CDR3 DNA sequence: TGTGCCAGTAGTCGCCGAACAGGGGCTGCGAACACCGGGGAGCTGTTTTTT. Amino acids: CASSRRTGAANTGELFF.

V is TRBV5-1 and J is TRBJ2-3; TRBD2 matches 7 bases. With V trimmed by 0 bases and J by 0 bases, 4 bases remained unmatched. Per germline, CDR1 SGHRS and CDR2 YFSETQ. This CDR3 contains 16 residues. CDR3 residues: CASSLGPAGSTDTQYF. The CDR3 nucleotides read TGCGCCAGCAGCTTGGGTCCAGCGGGGAGCACAGATACGCAGTATTTT.

The gene calls are TRBV29-1 and TRBJ1-2; D may be TRBD1 (5 bases). Germline CDR1 is SQVTM and CDR2 is ANQGSEA. This CDR3 is 15 amino acids long. V dropped 4 bases and J dropped 3 bases, with 18 bases sitting between them. Here the CDR3 DNA reads TGCAGCGTTGGGACCCTCAGGGAGGAGGACTATGGCTACACCTTC. Its protein is CSVGTLREEDYGYTF.

The CDR3 coding sequence is TGTGCCAGCAGCTTAGGTGGGACAGGGGATTCACCCCTCCACTTT. Its translation is CASSLGGTGDSPLHF. The rearrangement joins TRBV7-9 to TRBJ1-6, with 10 bases lining up with TRBD1. Germline CDR1 SEHNR, CDR2 FQNEAQ (reference sequence). Germline trimming cut 1 base from V and 8 bases from J; bases unmatched to any gene: 2. CDR3 length: 15 amino acids.

The chain employs TRBV29-1 and TRBJ2-2; TRBD1 might be the D (5 bases). The CDR3 spans 13 residues. V was shortened by 8 bases and J by 3 bases, with 13 bases between the two germline ends. Germline lookup yields CDR1 SQVTM and CDR2 ANQGSEA. CDR3 amino acids: CSSQVVDTGELFF. The CDR3 DNA is TGCAGCTCACAGGTTGTGGACACCGGGGAGCTGTTTTTT.

The genes are TRBV7-6 and TRBJ2-1, with 7 bases lining up with TRBD2. With 5 bases clipped from V and 7 bases from J, the junction kept 14 bases outside the gene matches. From germline, CDR1 is SGHVS and CDR2 FNYEAQ. This CDR3 has 16 residues. For the CDR3, the DNA is TGTGCCAGCAGCCAACAGCCAGCGGGGACTGCTAATGAGCAGTTCTTC. Residues: CASSQQPAGTANEQFF.